The 13 T cell receptor beta chains below come from one sample, sequenced in a study of OX40 agonist ivuxolimab in advanced cancers. Generated by immunoSEQ multiplex PCR, the TCRdb table keeps only in-frame clones and is missing some. Of around 39,000 clones in the sample, around 82% were seen once. The sequencing used CD4+ or CD8+ T cells sorted from blood, collected in a trial of the OX40 agonist ivuxolimab. The receptors originated from an adult with an advanced solid tumor such as melanoma, head and neck, liver or kidney cancer.

The V gene is TRBV10-3, the J gene TRBJ2-3; D call uncertain. The CDR3 sequence is 15 residues long. V was clipped by 2 bases and J by 0 bases, with 9 bases between them. Germline CDR1 is ENHRY and CDR2 is SYGVKD. The CDR3 nucleotides are TGTGCCATCAGTGAGGCGGAAACTAGCACAGATACGCAGTATTTT. Amino acid sequence: CAISEAETSTDTQYF.

This chain links TRBV18 with TRBJ2-2; 8 nucleotides line up with TRBD1. With V trimmed by 5 bases and J by 7 bases, 9 bases remained unmatched. CDR1 and CDR2 from the germline V gene are KGHSH and LQKENI. This CDR3 region has 15 residues. CDR3 loop: CASSAGTGRIGELFF. The CDR3 coding sequence is TGTGCCAGCTCAGCCGGGACAGGTAGAATCGGGGAGCTGTTTTTT.

For the CDR3, the DNA is TGTGCCAGCTCCCTGAGGGGGACGGACAATCAGCCCCAGCATTTT. It yields the protein CASSLRGTDNQPQHF. This sequence joins TRBV18 and TRBJ1-5; D is possibly TRBD1 (6 bases). V lost 6 bases, J lost 3 bases, and 15 bases lay in between. CDR1 and CDR2 from the germline V gene are KGHSH and LQKENI. This CDR3 has 15 amino acids.

V and J are TRBV6-5 and TRBJ2-7; the D is unclear. Germline CDR1 MNHEY, CDR2 SVGAGI. The CDR3 is 14 amino acids. Trimming pared 6 bases from V and 0 bases from J, leaving 12 bases between. CDR3 loop: CASRFRAFSYEQYF. The CDR3 region has the DNA TGTGCCAGCAGGTTCCGGGCTTTCTCCTACGAGCAGTACTTC.

This chain uses TRBV6-5 with TRBJ2-7, with TRBD2 matching 8 bases. CDR3 length: 15 residues. Trimming cost V 0 bases and J 4 bases; bases outside gene matches: 5. The germline gives CDR1 MNHEY, CDR2 SVGAGI. The CDR3 DNA sequence: TGTGCCAGCAGTTACTCTGCGAGCGGGAGATACGAGCAGTACTTC. Protein product: CASSYSASGRYEQYF.

V is TRBV19 and J is TRBJ1-2; D is undetermined. Germline values: CDR1 LNHDA, CDR2 SQIVND (reference sequence). V was shortened by 8 bases and J by 0 bases, with 10 bases between the two germline ends. This CDR3 is built from 13 residues. CDR3 nucleotides: TGTGCCAGTGAATCTCACACTAACTATGGCTACACCTTC. Its translation: CASESHTNYGYTF.

V gene TRBV6-6 combines with J gene TRBJ2-2; TRBD1 might be the D (6 bases). Trimming took 6 bases from V and 5 from J, leaving 19 bases between them. Germline V gives CDR1 MNHNY, CDR2 SVGAGI (reference sequence). The CDR3 runs to 16 residues. The CDR3 DNA is TGTGCCAGCAGCCGATTGACAGGCCCTGCAACCGGGGAGCTGTTTTTT. It specifies CASSRLTGPATGELFF.

The rearrangement links TRBV7-2 to TRBJ2-5; the match to TRBD2 covers 10 bases. The V and J ends lost 2 bases and 2 bases, in that order; junction bases with no gene match: 5. From germline, CDR1 is SGHTA and CDR2 FQGNSA. CDR3 length: 16 residues. CDR3 region: CASSLNSGGTQETQYF. The CDR3 region has the DNA TGTGCCAGCAGCTTAAATAGCGGGGGGACTCAAGAGACCCAGTACTTC.

V gene TRBV5-1 combines with J gene TRBJ1-6, with TRBD1 as a possible D gene (5 bases). CDR3 length: 16 amino acids. Trimming took 0 bases from V and 6 from J, leaving 13 bases between them. Germline V gives CDR1 SGHRS, CDR2 YFSETQ. CDR3 nucleotides: TGCGCCAGCAGCTTGGGGGTGACAGTGAGTAATTCACCCCTCCACTTT. Translated, it gives CASSLGVTVSNSPLHF.

The J gene is TRBJ2-7, the V gene TRBV7-2; 14 nucleotides match TRBD2. From germline, CDR1 is SGHTA and CDR2 FQGNSA. The CDR3 is made up of 14 amino acids. With V trimmed by 1 base and J by 7 bases, 0 bases remained unmatched. The CDR3 region is CASSLGTSGGEQYF. The CDR3 coding sequence is TGTGCCAGCAGCTTAGGGACTAGCGGGGGGGAGCAGTACTTC.

The rearrangement uses TRBV11-2 and TRBJ2-5; 14 nucleotides align to TRBD2. This CDR3 is built from 17 residues. J was trimmed by 5 bases and V by 5 bases; bases with no gene match: 10. Germline-derived CDR1 and CDR2 are SGHAT and FQNNGV. The CDR3 spells CASSPGLAGGSRETQYF. CDR3 bases: TGTGCCAGCAGCCCCGGACTAGCGGGGGGATCCCGGGAGACCCAGTACTTC.

The J gene is TRBJ2-2, the V gene TRBV6-1, with no clear D. CDR1 is MNHNS and CDR2 is SASEGT in the germline V gene. The CDR3 contains 13 residues. Trimming removed 6 bases from V and 1 base from J, with 6 bases in between. The DNA of the CDR3 is TGTGCCAGCAGATCCGTGAACACCGGGGAGCTGTTTTTT. Translated, it gives CASRSVNTGELFF.

The V gene is TRBV4-3, the J gene TRBJ1-5; the D is unclear. The V end was cut by 3 bases, the J end by 5 bases, with 11 bases between. The V gene's germline CDR1 is LGHNA and CDR2 YSLEER. The CDR3 contains 14 residues. The CDR3 reads CASSQLPGDQPQHF. The CDR3 region has the DNA TGCGCCAGCAGCCAGCTCCCTGGGGATCAGCCCCAGCATTTT.